The 20 T cell receptor beta chains below come from one sample, sequenced in a study of spatial heterogeneity in lung cancer. The study, taken as a whole, reports: The study found that expanded intratumoral alpha and beta TCR counts tracked tumor mutation counts.

These receptors have no identified antigens. One entry per CDR3 protein, called by TCRdb with MiXCR from the 5' RACE reads. The repertoire consists of 20,000 to 30,000 distinct CDR3 sequences, with just under 9% occurring once and the leading ten covering 7.7%. This sample's time point: sample taken at primary tumor resection. The starting material was lung tumor tissue, obtained at surgery. The receptor source for this set is a male donor with early-stage non-small cell lung cancer.

This clonotype was recorded at least ten times. The chain has TRBV5-1 and TRBJ2-5, with D possibly TRBD1 on 6 matching bases. Trimming stripped 2 bases from V and 4 bases from J, with 9 bases between. CDR3 length: 13 residues. Germline assignment: CDR1 SGHRS and CDR2 YFSETQ. CDR3 nucleotides: TGCGCCAGCAGCTTCGGACAGAGAGAGACCCAGTACTTC. Its protein product is CASSFGQRETQYF.

This chain joins TRBV15 and TRBJ2-1; D uncertain. Deletions cut 5 bases from V and 9 bases from J, with 14 bases between. The CDR3 is made up of 13 amino acids. Germline V gene data show CDR1 as LNHNV and CDR2 as YYDKDF (reference sequence). The CDR3 nucleotides read TGTGCCACCAGCCGACCTAGTAGAAGTGAGCAGTTCTTC. Protein sequence: CATSRPSRSEQFF.

The chain combines TRBV18 with TRBJ2-5, with D tentatively TRBD2 (6 bases). Trimming stripped 2 bases from V and 4 bases from J, with 11 bases between. The CDR3 extends over 14 amino acids. Germline V gene sequence: CDR1 KGHSH, CDR2 LQKENI. The CDR3 region is CASSPGGEPETQYF. In DNA form, the CDR3 reads TGTGCCAGCTCACCAGGCGGGGAACCAGAGACCCAGTACTTC.

This clonotype was observed at least ten times. The CDR3 reads CASSVSWGEQFF. Written as DNA, the CDR3 is TGTGCCAGCAGCGTCAGTTGGGGGGAGCAGTTCTTC. This chain joins TRBV9 and TRBJ2-1; D possibly matches TRBD1 or TRBD2 (5 bases each). Looked up from germline, CDR1 is SGDLS and CDR2 is YYNGEE. CDR3 length: 12 residues. V was pared by 2 bases and J by 10 bases, with 10 bases between.

This clonotype was found many times. The rearrangement uses TRBV20-1 and TRBJ2-3; 7 bases line up with TRBD2. The V segment lost 3 bases and the J segment 6 bases; nucleotides outside the gene matches: 12. Germline V gene sequence: CDR1 DFQATT, CDR2 SNEGSKA (reference sequence). The CDR3 runs to 15 residues. The CDR3 DNA reads as TGCAGTGCTAGCGGCCTAGCGGTACCCGAGGATACGCAGTATTTT. Its protein product is CSASGLAVPEDTQYF.

The table lists this clonotype with many counts. V gene TRBV10-2 combines with J gene TRBJ1-4; D call uncertain. V was clipped by 0 bases and J by 11 bases, with 7 bases between them. Germline CDR1 reads WSHSY; CDR2 reads SAAADI. The CDR3 runs 12 residues. The CDR3: CASSESREKLFF. The DNA of the CDR3 is TGCGCCAGCAGTGAGTCACGTGAGAAACTGTTTTTT.

This clonotype was seen a few times. The chain employs TRBV7-2 and TRBJ1-6, with a possible D match to TRBD1 (6 bases). Germline CDR1 reads SGHTA; CDR2 reads FQGNSA. V gave up 5 bases and J gave up 13 bases, with 15 bases separating them. This CDR3 is 13 amino acids long. CDR3 residues: CASSLGQKFPLHF. CDR3 nucleotides: TGTGCCAGCAGCCTTGGACAGAAATTTCCCCTCCACTTT.

This clonotype occurred many times. The chain couples TRBV25-1 to TRBJ2-4; D is possibly TRBD1 (5 bases). This CDR3 contains 13 residues. Trimming pared 3 bases from V and 5 bases from J, leaving 8 bases between. Per the germline V gene, CDR1 is MGHDK and CDR2 is SYGVNS. CDR3 protein: CASSDMGQNIQYF. The DNA for the CDR3 is TGTGCCAGCAGTGATATGGGGCAAAACATTCAGTACTTC.

This clonotype was seen at least ten times. The rearrangement uses TRBV10-3 and TRBJ1-1; D is uncertain. The CDR3 spans 14 residues. The V gene's germline CDR1 is ENHRY and CDR2 SYGVKD. The V and J ends lost 6 bases and 0 bases respectively, with 11 bases between them. DNA for the CDR3: TGTGCCATCAGCCGCGTGGGGATGAACACTGAAGCTTTCTTT. This sequence encodes CAISRVGMNTEAFF.

Ten or more counts support this clonotype. The V and J genes are TRBV27 and TRBJ1-1, with 8 bases identical to TRBD1. Germline CDR1 is MNHEY and CDR2 is SMNVEV (reference sequence). The CDR3 extends over 15 amino acids. With 8 bases clipped from V and 5 bases from J, the junction kept 13 bases outside the gene matches. The CDR3 region is CASSTPGQGRTEAFF. The CDR3 nucleotides read TGTGCCAGCTCTACGCCTGGACAGGGTCGGACTGAAGCTTTCTTT.

The J gene is TRBJ2-3, the V gene TRBV5-1, with 7 bases that match TRBD1. V dropped 2 bases and J dropped 5; count of bases not matched to a gene: 8. The CDR3 covers 15 residues. Per the germline V gene, CDR1 is SGHRS and CDR2 is YFSETQ. CDR3 bases: TGCGCCAGCAGCTTCCCTGGCGCAGGGGGAGATACGCAGTATTTT. It yields the protein CASSFPGAGGDTQYF. Looking up the rest from reference TRBV5-1 and TRBJ2-3 gives the full variable domain: KAGVTQTPRYLIKTRGQQVTLSCSPISGHRSVSWYQQTPGQGLQFLFEYFSETQRNKGNFPGRFSGRQFSNSRSEMNVSTLELGDSALYLCASSFPGAGGDTQYFGPGTRLTVL.

This clonotype was counted between two and nine times. The rearrangement links TRBV7-9 to TRBJ2-7, with D maybe TRBD1 (6 bases). The CDR3 spans 11 residues. The V end lost 5 bases, the J end lost 12 bases, and 14 bases lay between the germline ends. Germline V gives CDR1 SEHNR, CDR2 FQNEAQ (reference sequence). CDR3 loop: CASSATGYLYF. The CDR3 nucleotides read TGTGCCAGCAGCGCCACAGGGTATCTGTACTTC.

This clonotype was detected many times. This chain connects TRBV29-1 to TRBJ2-5; 8 bases match TRBD1. The CDR3 totals 16 residues. V was pared by 1 base and J by 4 bases, with 11 bases of the junction left unmatched. The germline V gene encodes CDR1 SQVTM and CDR2 ANQGSEA. In nucleotides, the CDR3 is TGCAGCGTTGAAGGGGGCAGGGGGCAAGCTGGAGAGACCCAGTACTTC. As protein: CSVEGGRGQAGETQYF.

This clonotype was counted at least ten times. DNA for the CDR3: TGTGCCAGCAGCATAGGCCAGGGAAGGGTGACCCAGTACTTC. Residues: CASSIGQGRVTQYF. J is TRBJ2-5 and V is TRBV7-2, with a possible D match to TRBD1 (5 bases). This CDR3 is 14 amino acids long. The ends were cut back, 5 bases at V and 7 bases at J, with 17 bases in the middle. Per the germline V gene, CDR1 is SGHTA and CDR2 is FQGNSA.

This rearrangement joins TRBV7-9 to TRBJ2-3; TRBD1 aligns across 7 bases. V shed 1 base, J shed 2 bases, and the junction held 3 bases outside the gene matches. The germline CDR1 and CDR2 sequences are SEHNR and FQNEAQ (reference sequence). This CDR3 comprises 15 residues. CDR3 DNA: TGTGCCAGCAGCTTAGAGGGACAGAACACAGATACGCAGTATTTT. It translates to CASSLEGQNTDTQYF.

This clonotype occurred many times. V gene TRBV20-1 combines with J gene TRBJ1-3, with a tentative D call TRBD1 (6 bases). The CDR3 consists of 14 residues. V dropped 4 bases and J dropped 0 bases, with 10 bases sitting between them. CDR1 DFQATT and CDR2 SNEGSKA come from the germline V gene (reference sequence). The CDR3, as DNA: TGCAGTGCTATAGACAGGAGCTCTGGAAACACCATATATTTT. Translating gives CSAIDRSSGNTIYF.

This clonotype has at least ten counts. The chain is built from TRBV4-3 and TRBJ2-1, with 9 bases identical to TRBD2. V lost 0 bases, J lost 12 bases, and 9 bases stayed unmatched. This CDR3 region has 15 residues. Germline V gene data show CDR1 as LGHNA and CDR2 as YSLEER. DNA for the CDR3: TGCGCCAGCAGCCAAGAGGGGTTGACTAGCGGCTTGCAGTTCTTC. The encoded protein is CASSQEGLTSGLQFF.

V and J are TRBV12-3 or TRBV12-4 and TRBJ2-3; tentatively, D is TRBD2 (6 bases). Trimming took 7 bases from V and 3 from J, leaving 17 bases between them. The CDR3 is 15 residues long. This CDR3 reads CASKFGRGRTDTQYF. The CDR3 coding sequence is TGTGCCAGCAAATTCGGGCGGGGCAGAACAGATACGCAGTATTTT.

This clonotype was seen only a few times. This chain links TRBV5-4 with TRBJ2-2; 7 nucleotides align to TRBD1. This CDR3 region has 16 residues. CDR1 and CDR2 from the germline V gene are SGHNT and YYREEE (reference sequence). V shed 3 bases and J 3 bases; nucleotides not matched to a gene: 8. As DNA, the CDR3 is TGTGCCAGCAGCTCCCTTCAGGGGGTCGACACCGGGGAGCTGTTTTTT. It encodes CASSSLQGVDTGELFF.

This clonotype was detected many times. This chain uses TRBV20-1 with TRBJ1-3; 8 bases fit TRBD1. Germline CDR1 DFQATT, CDR2 SNEGSKA (reference sequence). The CDR3 length is 15 residues. Trimming took 4 bases from V and 0 from J; bases not matched to a gene: 5. The CDR3 DNA reads TGCAGTGCTATGGGACAGGCCAGCTCTGGAAACACCATATATTTT. Amino acid sequence: CSAMGQASSGNTIYF.